These 8 T cell receptor beta chains were all obtained from the same sample, sequenced in a study of T cell clonality in common variable immunodeficiency (dated by TCRdb to between 2015 and 2016). The study at large found these results: CVID TCRbeta sequences reportedly showed fewer deletions and N-nucleotide insertions and lacked highly modified clones with 13 or more V deletions.

The library came from the immunoSEQ multiplex PCR assay. Imported from immuneACCESS, the table was reduced by TCRdb to in-frame sequences with V and J called. These copies leave out some clones; in studies compared against another copy, an unresolved V gene accounts for under half, and the cause of the remainder is not known. This sample shows fewer than 30,000 clones, and none of them turns up only once. The top ten hold just under 30% of the sample. These receptors lack a known antigen. Sequences were obtained from peripheral blood mononuclear cells. The receptors come from a human donor with common variable immunodeficiency.

This clone was seen many times. An end of the junction differs from the germline gene, which may be a read error. The read finishes 3 residues shy of the CDR3 end, and the germline J gene is used to complete it. This chain uses TRBV4-2 with TRBJ2-3, with 7 nucleotides matching TRBD2. CDR1 and CDR2 (germline): LGHNA, YNFKEQ. The CDR3 is 15 amino acids. CDR3 bases read: TGCGCCAGCAGCCAATCTCTAGCGGGCACAGATACG. Protein product: CASSQSLAGTDT. The CDR3 as a whole reads CASSQSLAGTDTQYF.

This clone is labeled as medium-sized. The CDR3 goes on 3 residues after the read ends, and that part is filled in from the germline J gene. This chain uses TRBV19 with TRBJ2-7; D is unresolved. V shed 6 bases and J shed 1 base, with 10 bases lying between them. CDR1 is LNHDA and CDR2 is SQIVND in the germline V gene (reference sequence). There are 13 residues in the CDR3. The CDR3 is CASSPGQSYEQYF. The sequenced CDR3 bases are TGTGCCAGTAGCCCCGGTCAATCCTACGAG.

This clone was counted a few times. The CDR3 end lies 3 residues beyond the end of the read and is filled in from the germline J gene. V usage is TRBV18 and J usage is TRBJ1-1; 9 bases line up with TRBD1. The CDR3 is 13 amino acids. Per germline, CDR1 KGHSH and CDR2 LQKENI. The CDR3 bases that were read are TGTGCCAGCTCACCACAGGACAGGGGAGAG. It encodes CASSPQDRGE. The complete CDR3 sequence is CASSPQDRGEAFF. The whole variable domain, remainder taken from reference TRBV18 and TRBJ1-1, is NAGVMQNPRHLVRRRGQEARLRCSPMKGHSHVYWYRQLPEEGLKFMVYLQKENIIDESGMPKERFSAEFPKEGPSILRIQQVVRGDSAAYFCASSPQDRGEAFFGQGTRLTVV.

Concerning this clone itself: The read finishes 3 residues shy of the CDR3 end, and the germline J gene is used to complete it. The chain joins TRBV7-9 to TRBJ1-4; D is unclear. V lost 5 bases to trimming and J lost 4 bases, with 8 bases between them. Germline CDR1 is SEHNR and CDR2 is FQNEAQ (reference sequence). The CDR3 is 13 amino acids. CDR3 DNA (partial): TGTGCCAGCAGCCTCCAGTATAATGAAAAA. Its protein is CASSLQYNEK. The entire CDR3 is CASSLQYNEKLFF.

Notes on this clone: The read ends 3 residues before the CDR3 terminus; that terminus is restored from the germline J gene. This rearrangement joins TRBV7-2 to TRBJ1-1; D possibly corresponds to TRBD1 (5 bases). The length of the CDR3 is 14 residues. Germline V CDR1 and CDR2: SGHTA, FQGNSA. V lost 1 base and J lost 1, with 7 bases in between. CDR3 loop: CASSLVGGNTEAFF. The covered CDR3 bases are TGTGCCAGCAGCTTAGTGGGGGGGAACACTGAA.

In the case of this clone: The read finishes 3 residues shy of the CDR3 end, and the germline J gene is used to complete it. This rearrangement joins TRBV6-2 or TRBV6-3 to TRBJ2-2; a weak D match, TRBD1 (6 bases). CDR1 and CDR2 from the germline V gene are MNHEY and SVGEGT. V was shortened by 0 bases and J by 2 bases, with 10 bases between the two germline ends. This CDR3 spans 16 amino acids. The part of the CDR3 DNA that was read is TGTGCCAGCAGTTACTCCTGGACAGACAACACCGGGGAG. Translated, it gives CASSYSWTDNTGE. The entire CDR3 sequence reads CASSYSWTDNTGELFF.

There are a few counts of this clone. The read ends 3 residues before the CDR3 terminus; that terminus is restored from the germline J gene. This sequence joins TRBV20-1 and TRBJ2-3; possibly TRBD1 for D (6 bases). The ends were cut back, 6 bases at V and 2 bases at J, with 21 bases in the middle. CDR1 and CDR2 from the germline V gene are DFQATT and SNEGSKA (reference sequence). CDR3 size: 16 residues. The CDR3 reads CSAPGGGPLNTDTQYF. The part of the CDR3 DNA that was read is TGCAGTGCCCCGGGTGGGGGCCCTTTAAACACAGATACG.

The sample holds many counts of this clone. With the read ending 3 residues before the CDR3 end, the germline J gene is used to fill in that end. This sequence joins TRBV19 and TRBJ1-2, with D possibly matching TRBD1 (6 bases). CDR3 length: 17 residues. CDR1 and CDR2 (germline): LNHDA, SQIVND (reference sequence). Trimming pared 3 bases from V and 3 bases from J, leaving 20 bases between. This CDR3 reads CASSILAQGMRDYGYTF. CDR3 bases read: TGTGCCAGTAGTATCTTGGCTCAGGGGATGAGAGACTATGGC.